Listed here are 11 T cell receptor beta chains from one sample, sequenced in a study of T cell responses to AZD1222 COVID-19 vaccine. Profiled with immunoSEQ multiplex PCR; TCRdb holds only in-frame clones, not every one. The sample has about 160,000 clones, 85% to 90% seen once. Sequenced here: peripheral blood, sampled 28 days after the second AZD1222 dose. The source of these receptors is an adult who received the AZD1222 COVID-19 vaccine.

CDR3 nucleotide sequence: TGTGCCAGCAGCTTAGCAGGGGATCAGCCCCAGCATTTT. Translating it yields CASSLAGDQPQHF. J is TRBJ1-5 and V is TRBV7-2; D is perhaps TRBD1 (5 bases). With 0 bases removed from V and 5 bases from J, the gap between germline ends came to 5 bases. Germline CDR1 SGHTA, CDR2 FQGNSA. CDR3 length: 13 residues.

The rearrangement links TRBV4-3 to TRBJ1-2; no clear D. Germline-derived CDR1 and CDR2 are LGHNA and YSLEER. The length of the CDR3 is 13 residues. Trimming shortened V by 1 base and J by 2 bases, and 5 bases separated the two germline ends. The CDR3 reads CASSQGRNYGYTF. DNA for the CDR3: TGCGCCAGCAGCCAAGGAAGAAACTATGGCTACACCTTC.

The J gene is TRBJ2-5, the V gene TRBV2; TRBD1 or TRBD2 may be the D gene (6 bases each). Trimming stripped 6 bases from V and 5 bases from J, with 16 bases between. Germline lookup yields CDR1 SNHLY and CDR2 FYNNEI. The CDR3 contains 14 residues. CDR3 coding DNA: TGTGCCAGCAGACCACCGGGGGCTTGGGAGACCCAGTACTTC. Translating gives CASRPPGAWETQYF.

This clone has a handful of counts. This chain connects TRBV7-2 to TRBJ2-5, with D possibly TRBD2 on 6 matching bases. In germline, CDR1 is SGHTA, CDR2 FQGNSA. The CDR3 totals 14 residues. V gave up 8 bases and J gave up 3 bases, with 16 bases separating them. The CDR3: CASSGRGREETQYF. The CDR3 nucleotides read TGTGCCAGCTCGGGGCGGGGCCGGGAAGAGACCCAGTACTTC.

In its sample, this clone was seen once. V gene TRBV5-1 combines with J gene TRBJ1-1; 8 bases are shared with TRBD1. This CDR3 is built from 15 residues. Germline CDR1 and CDR2: SGHRS and YFSETQ. The junction had 7 bases not matched to a gene; V was cut back by 5 bases and J by 1 base. The chain's CDR3 is CASRPGQGANTEAFF. Here the CDR3 DNA reads TGCGCCAGCAGACCTGGACAGGGAGCGAACACTGAAGCTTTCTTT.

The chain joins TRBV5-5 to TRBJ1-1, with D possibly matching TRBD1 (5 bases). CDR1 SGHKS and CDR2 YYEKEE come from the germline V gene (reference sequence). The germline V and J ends were trimmed by 0 bases and 7 bases, with 10 bases remaining between them. CDR3 length equals 13 residues. The CDR3 region is CASSLEWGGEAFF. CDR3 DNA sequence: TGTGCCAGCAGCTTGGAATGGGGGGGTGAAGCTTTCTTT.

A single count supports this clone. The chain joins TRBV7-9 to TRBJ2-7; D is possibly TRBD2 (5 bases). The CDR3 totals 14 residues. CDR1 and CDR2 (germline): SEHNR, FQNEAQ (reference sequence). With 2 bases removed from V and 5 bases from J, the gap between germline ends came to 13 bases. The CDR3 here is CASSLTGFVDEQYF. The CDR3 nucleotides read TGTGCCAGCAGCTTAACGGGGTTCGTAGACGAGCAGTACTTC. Full variable domain (rest looked up from reference TRBV7-9 and TRBJ2-7): DTGVSQNPRHKITKRGQNVTFRCDPISEHNRLYWYRQTLGQGPEFLTYFQNEAQLEKSRLLSDRFSAERPKGSFSTLEIQRTEQGDSAMYLCASSLTGFVDEQYFGPGTRLTVT.

The chain employs TRBV6-6 and TRBJ1-2; possibly TRBD1 for D (6 bases). The CDR3 totals 14 residues. Germline CDR1 and CDR2: MNHNY and SVGAGI (reference sequence). Trimming took 3 bases from V and 4 from J, leaving 12 bases between them. The CDR3 DNA reads as TGTGCCAGCAGTTATAGGGGGGACCCCTATGGCTACACCTTC. This gives the protein CASSYRGDPYGYTF.

The gene calls are TRBV6-1 and TRBJ2-7; D unclear. This CDR3 contains 16 residues. Trimming removed 3 bases at V and 0 bases at J, with 15 bases between. The V gene's germline CDR1 is MNHNS and CDR2 SASEGT. The CDR3 DNA reads TGTGCCAGCAGTGATTTTAGTGTCTCGAGCTCCTACGAGCAGTACTTC. This gives the protein CASSDFSVSSSYEQYF.

The chain combines TRBV4-1 with TRBJ1-1; TRBD1 might be the D (6 bases). Germline V CDR1 and CDR2: MGHRA, YSYEKL. The CDR3 extends over 15 amino acids. V gave up 4 bases and J gave up 3 bases, with 15 bases separating them. In nucleotides, the CDR3 is TGCGCCAGCAGCCGAATGGGGGACACCCACACTGAAGCTTTCTTT. This translates into CASSRMGDTHTEAFF.

This chain links TRBV5-1 with TRBJ2-3; tentatively, D is TRBD1 (5 bases). Looked up from germline, CDR1 is SGHRS and CDR2 is YFSETQ. V was cut by 0 bases and J by 2 bases, with 7 bases left in between. This CDR3 is built from 14 residues. Here the CDR3 reads CASSLGQYTDTQYF. The CDR3 region has the DNA TGCGCCAGCAGCTTGGGACAGTACACAGATACGCAGTATTTT.